The rows below give T cell receptor beta chains drawn from one sample of a study of blood T cell repertoires in COVID-19. Profiling relied on immunoSEQ multiplex PCR, and the TCRdb table lists in-frame clones only, not all of them. The data contain a few hundred thousand clones, around nine tenths of them singletons. Sequencing used PBMCs or T cells enriched from blood (not recorded which). The source of these receptors is a woman in her 50s who had recovered from COVID-19. Both conserved end residues are part of each CDR3. D genes are given only for firm matches. Part of the rows lack a size; the others show once, few, many or a class for expanded clones.

d_gene,v_gene,abundance,j_gene,len,CDR3aa,CDR3nt
TRBD1,TRBV9,NA,TRBJ2-5,14,CASSVGGTGETQYF,TGTGCCAGCAGCGTAGGTGGGACAGGGGAGACCCAGTACTTC
NA,TRBV5-1,NA,TRBJ2-1,14,CASHYSPGYNEQFF,TGCGCCAGCCATTATTCGCCGGGTTACAATGAGCAGTTCTTC
TRBD1,TRBV19,NA,TRBJ2-7,13,CASMDRWSHEQYF,TGTGCCAGTATGGACAGGTGGAGCCACGAGCAGTACTTC
NA,TRBV5-1,few,TRBJ1-6,16,CASSFGRADYNSPLHF,TGCGCCAGCAGCTTCGGCAGGGCCGATTATAATTCACCCCTCCACTTT
NA,TRBV19,NA,TRBJ1-5,13,CASSIWTEGPQHF,TGTGCCAGTAGTATCTGGACCGAGGGGCCCCAGCATTTT
TRBD2,TRBV20-1,NA,TRBJ2-5,16,CSASPFRAGDQETQYF,TGCAGTGCTAGTCCTTTCAGAGCGGGGGACCAAGAGACCCAGTACTTC
TRBD1,TRBV3-1/TRBV3-2,NA,TRBJ1-3,14,CASSQEDRGNTIYF,TGTGCCAGCAGCCAAGAGGACAGGGGAAACACCATATATTTT
TRBD1,TRBV3-1/TRBV3-2,NA,TRBJ1-4,16,CASSQGGQGTNEKLFF,TGTGCCAGCAGCCAAGGAGGACAGGGGACTAATGAAAAACTGTTTTTT
NA,TRBV27,NA,TRBJ2-6,13,CASSLAGANVLTF,TGTGCCAGCAGTTTGGCAGGGGCCAACGTCCTGACTTTC
NA,TRBV7-2,NA,TRBJ2-5,16,CASSLALVGFQETQYF,TGTGCCAGCAGCTTAGCGCTCGTGGGCTTCCAAGAGACCCAGTACTTC
TRBD1,TRBV7-9,NA,TRBJ2-7,15,CASSSQGAKNHEQYF,TGTGCCAGCAGCTCACAGGGGGCGAAAAATCACGAGCAGTACTTC
NA,TRBV2,NA,TRBJ1-4,14,CASSLEEIGEKLFF,TGTGCCAGCAGCTTGGAGGAGATAGGTGAAAAACTGTTTTTT
TRBD2,TRBV6-2/TRBV6-3,once,TRBJ2-5,15,CASSNSGLGEETQYF,TGTGCCAGCAGTAACTCCGGACTAGGGGAAGAGACCCAGTACTTC
TRBD2,TRBV7-9,few,TRBJ2-1,15,CASSFSAGGPDQQFF,TGTGCCAGCAGCTTCTCAGCGGGGGGGCCGGATCAGCAGTTCTTC
NA,TRBV29-1,NA,TRBJ1-1,12,CSVGLTNTEAFF,TGCAGCGTTGGTCTAACGAACACTGAAGCTTTCTTT
NA,TRBV6-2/TRBV6-3,NA,TRBJ1-1,21,CASSYSDYNFWRGTLNTEAFF,TGTGCCAGCAGTTACTCGGATTACAATTTTTGGCGTGGGACATTGAACACTGAAGCTTTCTTT
TRBD1,TRBV3-1/TRBV3-2,NA,TRBJ1-2,15,CASSQASGQTNGYTF,TGTGCCAGCAGCCAAGCCTCGGGACAGACCAATGGCTACACCTTC
NA,TRBV5-1,NA,TRBJ1-3,15,CASSLAGGSGNTIYF,TGCGCCAGCAGCTTGGCCGGGGGCTCTGGAAACACCATATATTTT
NA,TRBV7-6,NA,TRBJ1-2,15,CASSPDSPALYGYTF,TGTGCCAGCAGCCCCGACAGCCCGGCCCTGTATGGCTACACCTTC
NA,TRBV4-1,NA,TRBJ1-2,14,CASRPPGTGYGYTF,TGCGCCAGCAGACCACCCGGAACAGGCTATGGCTACACCTTC